The sequence of this TCR beta chain was determined in a study of T cell changes during pregnancy in multiple sclerosis. Profiled with immunoSEQ multiplex PCR; TCRdb holds only in-frame clones, not every one. Of around 75,000 clones in the sample, 94% are singletons; the top ten hold approximately 0.15%. The CDR3 length is 12 residues. V gave up 2 bases and J gave up 2 bases, with 3 bases separating them. CDR1 is LNHDA and CDR2 is SQIVND in the germline V gene (reference sequence). This receptor was identified in a female donor with multiple sclerosis, enrolled in a pregnancy study. The V call is TRBV19, the J call TRBJ1-1; D is unclear. The sample consisted of CD4+ T cells from peripheral blood mononuclear cells, taken after pregnancy. This CDR3 is CASSIQNTEAFF. In DNA form, the CDR3 reads TGTGCCAGTAGTATACAAAACACTGAAGCTTTCTTT.